Each of the 11 T cell receptor beta chains below was sequenced from the same sample in a study of T cell responses to AZD1222 COVID-19 vaccine. Produced via immunoSEQ multiplex PCR; TCRdb's table is partial and in-frame only. The sample lists 120,000 or so clones, approximately 87% seen once, with 10% in the top ten. The specimen was peripheral blood, collected on day 0 of AZD1222 vaccination. The receptor source for this set is an adult in good health.

V is TRBV7-9 and J is TRBJ2-1; D is unclear. Trimming stripped 1 base from V and 9 bases from J, with 10 bases between. The CDR3 covers 13 residues. CDR1 and CDR2 from the germline V gene are SEHNR and FQNEAQ (reference sequence). CDR3 protein: CASSLGRYGEQFF. CDR3 nucleotide sequence: TGTGCCAGCAGCTTAGGACGGTACGGTGAGCAGTTCTTC.

The chain recombines TRBV3-1 (or the pseudogene TRBV3-2) with TRBJ1-3, with 7 bases matching TRBD1. Germline loops: CDR1 LGHDT, CDR2 YNNKEL (reference sequence). This CDR3 is built from 15 residues. Germline trimming cut 0 bases from V and 7 bases from J; bases unmatched to any gene: 6. The DNA for the CDR3 is TGTGCCAGCAGCCAAGACCCCGGGACAGAGAACACCATATATTTT. Its translation: CASSQDPGTENTIYF.

This clone was recorded once. The gene calls are TRBV1 and TRBJ1-1; the table names TRBD1, a call not compared with the DNA. TRBV1 is given as a pseudogene. This CDR3 region has 16 residues. CDR3 sequence reads: CTSSQVTRGCGTEAFF. Written as DNA, the CDR3 is TGCACCAGCAGCCAAGTAACCAGGGGCTGTGGCACTGAAGCTTTCTTT.

The chain recombines TRBV9 with TRBJ2-3; TRBD2 might be the D (7 bases). V shed 0 bases and J shed 0 bases, with 20 bases lying between them. CDR3 length: 19 residues. Germline CDR1 reads SGDLS; CDR2 reads YYNGEE. The CDR3 sequence: CASSVVPTGGNPSTDTQYF. The CDR3 region has the DNA TGTGCCAGCAGCGTAGTCCCAACGGGGGGCAACCCTAGCACAGATACGCAGTATTTT.

This chain uses TRBV19 with TRBJ2-7; weak D call: TRBD1 (7 bases). Trimming shortened V by 4 bases and J by 2 bases, and 9 bases separated the two germline ends. Germline values: CDR1 LNHDA, CDR2 SQIVND (reference sequence). There are 13 residues in the CDR3. The CDR3, as DNA: TGTGCCAGTAGTAGCGGGACAGCCTACGAGCAGTACTTC. This translates into CASSSGTAYEQYF.

The V gene is TRBV27, the J gene TRBJ2-5, with D perhaps matching TRBD1 or TRBD2 (5 bases each). This CDR3 has 13 amino acids. The germline V and J ends were trimmed by 5 bases and 8 bases, with 15 bases remaining between them. CDR1 and CDR2 (germline): MNHEY, SMNVEV (reference sequence). The CDR3 sequence: CASSSRDLGTQYF. In DNA form, the CDR3 reads TGTGCCAGCAGTAGCCGGGACCTTGGTACCCAGTACTTC.

The chain is built from TRBV6-5 and TRBJ1-1; weak D call: TRBD1 (6 bases). Between the trimmed V and J ends, which lost 5 bases and 0 bases, there was a span of 13 bases. CDR1 is MNHEY and CDR2 is SVGAGI in the germline V gene. CDR3 length equals 15 residues. CDR3 nucleotides: TGTGCCAGCAGTCCTGAGACAGGTCTGAACACTGAAGCTTTCTTT. It specifies CASSPETGLNTEAFF.

J is TRBJ2-5 and V is TRBV28, with a possible D match to TRBD1 (5 bases). Germline V gene lookup returns CDR1 MDHEN and CDR2 SYDVKM. Trimming shortened V by 3 bases and J by 5 bases, and 19 bases separated the two germline ends. The CDR3 loop spans 16 amino acids. CDR3 bases: TGTGCCAGCAGTTTTAACACCGGGCAGGGTTCGGAGACCCAGTACTTC. It specifies CASSFNTGQGSETQYF.

The V call is TRBV9, the J call TRBJ1-1; tentative D call: TRBD1 (6 bases). The V and J ends lost 2 bases and 3 bases respectively, with 11 bases between them. The germline V gene encodes CDR1 SGDLS and CDR2 YYNGEE. The CDR3 is made up of 14 amino acids. Here the CDR3 DNA reads TGTGCCAGCAGCGTGGGGGGGCCGGACACTGAAGCTTTCTTT. It codes for CASSVGGPDTEAFF. The full variable domain, its missing parts supplied by reference TRBV9 and TRBJ1-1, is DSGVTQTPKHLITATGQRVTLRCSPRSGDLSVYWYQQSLDQGLQFLIQYYNGEERAKGNILERFSAQQFPDLHSELNLSSLELGDSALYFCASSVGGPDTEAFFGQGTRLTVV.

The chain has TRBV11-2 and TRBJ2-1; D remains ambiguous. V shed 4 bases and J shed 2 bases, with 15 bases lying between them. The length of the CDR3 is 16 residues. Per germline, CDR1 SGHAT and CDR2 FQNNGV. CDR3 in DNA: TGTGCCAGCAGCTCCGGCTGGGCCACTGCCTACAATGAGCAGTTCTTC. Translation: CASSSGWATAYNEQFF.

The V gene is TRBV6-5, the J gene TRBJ2-7, with D perhaps matching TRBD1 (5 bases). V was pared by 3 bases and J by 5 bases, with 17 bases between. Germline values: CDR1 MNHEY, CDR2 SVGAGI. The CDR3 contains 15 residues. The CDR3 region has the DNA TGTGCCAGCAGTTATCAGTCAGGGTCCGCCAACGAGCAGTACTTC. It translates to CASSYQSGSANEQYF.